The clone carrying this T cell receptor (beta chain) has just a few counts. Antigen: not known. The CDR3 has 13 amino acids. Trimming stripped 3 bases from V and 6 bases from J, with 9 bases between. Germline lookup yields CDR1 DFQATT and CDR2 SNEGSKA (reference sequence). This entry belongs to a study of blood T cells in healthy people across ages. Across the study: Roughly one uniquely barcoded beta molecule per two T cells was captured. Whole-study results and caveats: Since the PBMCs were unsorted, naive and antigen-experienced cells could not be conclusively compared.

Primers used in a second PCR of roughly 6 to 12 cycles were a sample-barcoded 5' primer and a J-beta primer mix. Using its own MiXCR run on the 5' RACE reads, TCRdb lists one record per CDR3 protein. The repertoire consists of 1,500,000 or so distinct CDR3 sequences, with approximately 42% occurring once and the leading ten covering approximately 4.1%. The specimen was blood. This sequence was found in a woman aged 18-29 years in good health. This chain connects TRBV20-1 to TRBJ1-6; possible D gene TRBD1, 5 bases. The CDR3 protein is CSARRGFNSPLHF. Written as DNA, the CDR3 is TGCAGTGCTAGGCGGGGGTTTAATTCACCCCTCCACTTT.